The 8 T cell receptor delta chains given below trace back to one sample, sequenced in a study of gamma-delta chains in newborns, infants, children. TCRdb fed the reads to CATT. The table lists 4,000 to 4,500 delta-chain clones, 6.2% of them singletons. Sequencing was done on a sample of blood. The receptors were sampled from a child who was a newborn, infant or young child, either healthy, febrile or measles-vaccinated (not recorded which).

The chain couples TRDV2 to TRDJ1; 7 bases match TRDD3. CDR1 GEAIGNYY and CDR2 EKD come from the germline V gene. V was pared by 2 bases and J by 1 base, with 9 bases of the junction left unmatched. CDR3 length: 16 amino acids. DNA of the CDR3: TGTGCCTGTGACAGGATCCCTGGGGGCTTCACCGATAAACTCATCTTT. Its translation is CACDRIPGGFTDKLIF.

This clone is medium-sized (0.01 to 0.1%). A much larger clone is a single base away; this may be a read error. The sample holds other DNA sequences that translate to the same CDR3. The chain carries TRDV2 and TRDJ3; 8 bases fit TRDD3. CDR1 GEAIGNYY and CDR2 EKD come from the germline V gene. This CDR3 comprises 18 residues. V lost 0 bases to trimming and J lost 0 bases; unmatched junction nucleotides: 3. This CDR3 reads CACDTAGGYSWDTRQMFF. CDR3 sequence (DNA): TGTGCCTGTGACACCGCGGGGGGATACTCCTGGGACACCCGACAGATGTTTTTC.

Details on this clone: An end of the junction does not agree with germline; a read error may underlie this. This chain uses TRDV2 with TRDJ3; 11 nucleotides align to TRDD3. The CDR3 loop spans 18 amino acids. Germline lookup yields CDR1 GEAIGNYY and CDR2 EKD. In nucleotides, the CDR3 is TGTGCCCGTGACACCTGGGGGATACAGGGCTGGGACACCCGACAGATGTTTTTC. It translates to CARDTWGIQGWDTRQMFF.

By sample share, this clone is medium-sized. Here the CDR3 DNA reads TGTGCCTGTGACACCGTACTGGGGCTCAGCTCCTGGGACACCCGACAGATGTTTTTC. This translates into CACDTVLGLSSWDTRQMFF. The genes are TRDV2 and TRDJ3; 7 bases map to TRDD3. The trim removed 0 bases at V and 0 bases at J, leaving 7 bases unmatched. The CDR3 length is 19 residues. CDR1 is GEAIGNYY, CDR2 EKD, per germline.

In its sample, this clone was seen a few times. V is TRDV2 and J is TRDJ3; 8 nucleotides agree with TRDD3. The CDR3 contains 20 residues. J gave up 0 bases and V 0 bases, and 9 bases lay outside the gene matches. CDR1 GEAIGNYY and CDR2 EKD come from the germline V gene. The CDR3: CACDTAYWGPSSWDTRQMFF. The DNA of the CDR3 is TGTGCCTGTGACACCGCGTACTGGGGGCCCAGCTCCTGGGACACCCGACAGATGTTTTTC.

There are a few counts of this clone. V and J are TRDV2 and TRDJ3, with 8 bases lining up with TRDD3. Trimming cost V 0 bases and J 0 bases; bases outside gene matches: 6. The germline V gene has CDR1 GEAIGNYY and CDR2 EKD. The CDR3 has 19 amino acids. The CDR3, as DNA: TGTGCCTGTGACACCGGGTGGGGGATCCTCTCCTGGGACACCCGACAGATGTTTTTC. The encoded protein is CACDTGWGILSWDTRQMFF.

The V gene is TRDV2, the J gene TRDJ2; TRDD3 matches 7 bases. CDR1 and CDR2 (germline): GEAIGNYY, EKD. The CDR3 extends over 17 amino acids. V was pared by 4 bases and J by 2 bases, with 12 bases of the junction left unmatched. CDR3 nucleotide sequence: TGTGCCTGTGATATAGTGGGGGACCGCGAATTGACAGCACAACTCTTCTTT. Translation: CACDIVGDRELTAQLFF.

This clone was seen a few times. The sample holds other DNA sequences that translate to the same CDR3. V and J are TRDV2 and TRDJ3; TRDD3 agrees at 9 bases. Germline V gene sequence: CDR1 GEAIGNYY, CDR2 EKD. The ends lost 3 bases at V and 0 bases at J; junction bases unmatched: 11. This CDR3 has 20 amino acids. CDR3 loop: CACDPVLGDTSSWDTRQMFF. The CDR3 bases are TGTGCCTGTGACCCGGTACTGGGGGACACGAGCTCCTGGGACACCCGACAGATGTTTTTC.